This T cell receptor beta chain was documented in a study of ipilimumab plus nivolumab after autologous stem cell transplantation. Study-level information: The DLBCL group included primary refractory and relapsed cases. Study results and limitations: Authors suggest TCR repertoire, Treg phenotype and gut microbiota support further study.

Comments on this clone: No antigen is known for it.

Patients got ipilimumab 1 mg/kg beginning 14 to 28 days post-transplant. Through week 26, nivolumab 3 mg/kg IV was given weeks 1, 4, 7, 10, then biweekly. The J segment lost 4 bases and the V segment lost 2 bases, leaving 10 bases of the junction unmatched. The CDR3 spans 17 residues. Germline CDR1 is SGHAT and CDR2 is FQNNGV. TCRdb's copy holds only in-frame clones and misses some; the assay was immunoSEQ multiplex PCR. In the table there are approximately 12,000 clones, about 70% of which are singletons. This TCR derives from a male donor with diffuse large B-cell lymphoma. The source material was PBMCs, sampled in a trial of ipilimumab plus nivolumab as post-transplant consolidation. V and J are TRBV11-2 and TRBJ1-1; 10 positions agree with TRBD1. CDR3 DNA sequence: TGTGCCAGCAGCTTACGGACAGGGGGGGAGGAAGGCACTGAAGCTTTCTTT. Encoded protein: CASSLRTGGEEGTEAFF.